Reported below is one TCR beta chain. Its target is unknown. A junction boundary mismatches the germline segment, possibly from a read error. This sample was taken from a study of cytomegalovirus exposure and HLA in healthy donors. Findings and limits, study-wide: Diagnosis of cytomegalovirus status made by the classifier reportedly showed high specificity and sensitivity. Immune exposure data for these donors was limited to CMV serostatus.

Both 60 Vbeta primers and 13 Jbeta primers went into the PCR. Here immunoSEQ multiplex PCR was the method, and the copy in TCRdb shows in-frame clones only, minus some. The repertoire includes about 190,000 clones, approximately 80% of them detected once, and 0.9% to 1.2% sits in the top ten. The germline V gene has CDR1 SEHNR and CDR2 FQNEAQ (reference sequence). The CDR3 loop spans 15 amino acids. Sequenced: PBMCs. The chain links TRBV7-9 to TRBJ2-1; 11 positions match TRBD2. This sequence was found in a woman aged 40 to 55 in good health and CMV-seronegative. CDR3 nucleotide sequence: TGTTCCAGCAGCCGCGGGACTAGCGGTTACAATGAGCAGTTCTTC. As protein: CSSSRGTSGYNEQFF.